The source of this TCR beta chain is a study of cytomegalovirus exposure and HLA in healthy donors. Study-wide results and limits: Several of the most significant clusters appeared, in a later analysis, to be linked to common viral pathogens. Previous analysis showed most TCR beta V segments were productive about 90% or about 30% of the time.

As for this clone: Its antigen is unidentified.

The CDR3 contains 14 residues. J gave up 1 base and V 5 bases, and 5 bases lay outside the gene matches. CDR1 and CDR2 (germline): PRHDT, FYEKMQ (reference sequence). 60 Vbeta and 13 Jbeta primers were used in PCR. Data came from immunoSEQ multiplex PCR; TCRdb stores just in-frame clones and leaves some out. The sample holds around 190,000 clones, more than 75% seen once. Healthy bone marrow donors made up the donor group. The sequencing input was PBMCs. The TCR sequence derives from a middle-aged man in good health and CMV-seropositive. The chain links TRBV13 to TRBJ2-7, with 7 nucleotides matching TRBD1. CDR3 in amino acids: CASSTTGVSYEQYF. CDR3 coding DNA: TGTGCCAGCAGCACTACAGGGGTATCCTACGAGCAGTACTTC.